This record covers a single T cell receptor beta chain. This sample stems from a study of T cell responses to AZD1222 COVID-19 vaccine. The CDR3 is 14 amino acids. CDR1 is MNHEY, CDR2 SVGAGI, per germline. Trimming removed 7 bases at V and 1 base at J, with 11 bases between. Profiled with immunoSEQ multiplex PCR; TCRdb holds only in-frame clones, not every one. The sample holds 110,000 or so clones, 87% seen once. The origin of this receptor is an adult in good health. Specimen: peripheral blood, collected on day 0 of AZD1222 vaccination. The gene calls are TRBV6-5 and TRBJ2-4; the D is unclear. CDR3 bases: TGTGCCAGCAATGGTGACTCCGCCAAAAACATTCAGTACTTC. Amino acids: CASNGDSAKNIQYF.